This T cell receptor (beta chain) came from a study of T cell repertoires in cytomegalovirus infection. Comment on this clonotype: Its antigen is not identified.

Using its own MiXCR run on the reads, TCRdb lists one record per CDR3 protein. Of 200,000 to 250,000 distinct CDR3 sequences listed, 35% to 40% were seen once; the top ten hold approximately 59%. CDR1 SNHLY and CDR2 FYNNEI come from the germline V gene. The CDR3 is 15 amino acids. The J segment lost 0 bases and the V segment lost 4 bases, leaving 5 bases of the junction unmatched. The sequence was collected from a human donor in good health (CMV status not recorded). Some clones in this sample may be carry-over from other donors' samples. Sequenced material: CD8+ T cells from cultured PBMCs, taken from culture after CMV antigen stimulation. The chain employs TRBV2 and TRBJ2-7; TRBD1 matches at 8 bases. Here the CDR3 reads CASSGPGTGSYEQYF. CDR3 in DNA: TGTGCCAGCAGTGGACCCGGGACAGGCTCCTACGAGCAGTACTTC.